The 17 T cell receptor beta chains in this list originate from one sample, sequenced in a study of OX40 agonist ivuxolimab in advanced cancers. Clones were read by immunoSEQ multiplex PCR, and TCRdb kept only the in-frame ones, dropping some. The table lists approximately 45,000 clones, about nine tenths of them singletons. Sequenced material: CD4+ or CD8+ T cells sorted from blood, taken in a trial of the OX40 agonist ivuxolimab. Receptor source: an adult with an advanced solid tumor such as melanoma, head and neck, liver or kidney cancer.

This clone showed up just once. The chain joins TRBV2 to TRBJ2-7; 7 bases map to TRBD1. V shed 9 bases, J shed 0 bases, and the junction held 8 bases outside the gene matches. This CDR3 is built from 14 residues. Germline V gene lookup returns CDR1 SNHLY and CDR2 FYNNEI. The CDR3 bases are TGTGCCAGACAGAGGGGACAGTCCTCCTACGAGCAGTACTTC. Protein product: CARQRGQSSYEQYF.

The V and J genes are TRBV10-3 and TRBJ1-1; 7 bases line up with TRBD1. The CDR3 loop spans 14 amino acids. CDR1 is ENHRY, CDR2 SYGVKD, per germline. Unmatched junction bases numbered 5, after V lost 3 bases and J lost 4 bases. CDR3 loop: CAISDRDRSTEAFF. The CDR3 DNA sequence: TGTGCCATCAGTGACCGGGACAGAAGCACTGAAGCTTTCTTT.

V usage is TRBV12-5 and J usage is TRBJ2-5, with D possibly called TRBD1 or TRBD2 (6 bases each). This CDR3 has 12 amino acids. Trimming took off 7 bases at V and 7 bases at J, with 13 bases between the two ends. Per germline, CDR1 LGHNT and CDR2 FRNRAP. CDR3 coding DNA: TGTGCTAGTGAAGCGGAGGGGGGGACCCAGTACTTC. Its protein is CASEAEGGTQYF. The complete variable domain, with remaining parts taken from reference TRBV12-5 and TRBJ2-5, reads DARVTQTPRHKVTEMGQEVTMRCQPILGHNTVFWYRQTMMQGLELLAYFRNRAPLDDSGMPKDRFSAEMPDATLATLKIQPSEPRDSAVYFCASEAEGGTQYFGPGTRLLVL.

The table lists this clone with a count of one. The chain combines TRBV5-1 with TRBJ1-3; TRBD1 is a possible D gene (5 bases). The CDR3 consists of 15 residues. Germline CDR1 reads SGHRS; CDR2 reads YFSETQ. Trimming left V 0 bases short and J 0 bases short, with 7 bases between. The CDR3 DNA reads as TGCGCCAGCAGCTTGGGGGGCAACTCTGGAAACACCATATATTTT. Amino acid sequence: CASSLGGNSGNTIYF.

This chain links TRBV6-5 with TRBJ2-2; D possibly corresponds to TRBD1 (6 bases). The CDR3 extends over 15 amino acids. Germline V gene lookup returns CDR1 MNHEY and CDR2 SVGAGI. V was pared by 6 bases and J by 3 bases, with 14 bases between. The CDR3 spells CASRPFRGHTGELFF. CDR3 nucleotide sequence: TGTGCCAGCAGACCCTTCAGGGGCCACACCGGGGAGCTGTTTTTT.

V gene TRBV19 combines with J gene TRBJ2-3, with 7 bases that match TRBD1. Germline CDR1 and CDR2: LNHDA and SQIVND (reference sequence). Unmatched junction bases numbered 10, after V lost 5 bases and J lost 5 bases. The CDR3 sequence is 15 residues long. The CDR3 region has the DNA TGTGCCAGTAGTCCAACCGTTTCAGGGGGAGATACGCAGTATTTT. This codes for CASSPTVSGGDTQYF.

The genes are TRBV5-4 and TRBJ1-1, with unresolved D. CDR1 and CDR2 from the germline V gene are SGHNT and YYREEE (reference sequence). V lost 2 bases to trimming and J lost 0 bases, with 17 bases between them. The CDR3 sequence is 17 residues long. DNA for the CDR3: TGTGCCAGCAGCTTAATAGTCGGCCTTTCCATGAACACTGAAGCTTTCTTT. Protein: CASSLIVGLSMNTEAFF.

The chain joins TRBV27 to TRBJ2-7; weak D call: TRBD2 (6 bases). This CDR3 spans 14 amino acids. Trimming took 5 bases from V and 4 from J, leaving 15 bases between them. Germline V gene data show CDR1 as MNHEY and CDR2 as SMNVEV (reference sequence). For the CDR3, the DNA is TGTGCCAGCAGTACCGGTGGAGGGGCGTACGAGCAGTACTTC. Its translation: CASSTGGGAYEQYF.

This clone is a singleton in its sample. This CDR3 reads CASSRDGRGNEKLFF. The CDR3 coding sequence is TGCGCCAGCAGCCGAGATGGCAGGGGAAATGAAAAACTGTTTTTT. V gene TRBV4-3 combines with J gene TRBJ1-4; perhaps TRBD1 as D (6 bases). The V gene lost 4 bases and the J gene lost 5 bases, with 14 bases spanning the gap. CDR1 LGHNA and CDR2 YSLEER come from the germline V gene. This CDR3 spans 15 amino acids.

Only one count was recorded for this clone. This chain connects TRBV5-5 to TRBJ1-4, with 7 bases matching TRBD1. Trimming took 1 base from V and 5 from J; bases not matched to a gene: 5. The CDR3 contains 15 residues. Germline loops: CDR1 SGHKS, CDR2 YYEKEE (reference sequence). The CDR3 loop reads CASSLSGQENEKLFF. The CDR3, as DNA: TGTGCCAGCAGCTTGTCAGGACAGGAAAATGAAAAACTGTTTTTT.

This rearrangement joins TRBV7-2 to TRBJ1-2, with 10 bases lining up with TRBD1. The CDR3 is made up of 15 amino acids. The junction had 6 bases not matched to a gene; V was cut back by 2 bases and J by 6 bases. Germline V gene sequence: CDR1 SGHTA, CDR2 FQGNSA. Here the CDR3 reads CASSLRQGAGDGYTF. For the CDR3, the DNA is TGTGCCAGCAGCTTAAGACAGGGGGCTGGCGATGGCTACACCTTC.

V gene TRBV10-2 combines with J gene TRBJ1-2, with D perhaps TRBD1 (5 bases). The CDR3 is made up of 13 amino acids. Germline lookup yields CDR1 WSHSY and CDR2 SAAADI. V was cut by 2 bases and J by 5 bases, with 9 bases left in between. The CDR3 region is CASSEGGMYGYTF. Here the CDR3 DNA reads TGCGCCAGCAGTGAGGGGGGAATGTATGGCTACACCTTC.

J is TRBJ1-5 and V is TRBV28; the D is unclear. The length of the CDR3 is 13 residues. In germline, CDR1 is MDHEN, CDR2 SYDVKM. Trimming took off 5 bases at V and 2 bases at J, with 7 bases between the two ends. The CDR3 DNA reads as TGTGCCAGCAGTCCCTTCCGCAATCAGCCCCAGCATTTT. Translated, it gives CASSPFRNQPQHF.

The chain couples TRBV5-1 to TRBJ1-1, with D perhaps TRBD1 (5 bases). The CDR3 length is 12 residues. CDR1 and CDR2 from the germline V gene are SGHRS and YFSETQ. V lost 8 bases, J lost 3 bases, and 11 bases lay in between. DNA of the CDR3: TGCGCCAGTTCAGGGAAGGACACTGAAGCTTTCTTT. Its protein product is CASSGKDTEAFF.

This clone was detected once. The J gene is TRBJ2-7, the V gene TRBV10-3; D possibly matches TRBD1 or TRBD2 (6 bases each). The CDR3 is 15 residues long. V was clipped by 3 bases and J by 4 bases, with 16 bases between them. The germline gives CDR1 ENHRY, CDR2 SYGVKD. The CDR3 spells CAISDRGGFGYEQYF. For the CDR3, the DNA is TGTGCCATCAGTGACCGAGGGGGGTTCGGTTACGAGCAGTACTTC.

The chain has TRBV28 and TRBJ2-6; the D is unclear. CDR3 length equals 16 residues. V lost 5 bases, J lost 0 bases, and 11 bases lay in between. CDR1 is MDHEN, CDR2 SYDVKM, per germline. The CDR3 DNA follows: TGTGCCAGCAGTCTGTACCAGACCTCTGGGGCCAACGTCCTGACTTTC. Translated, it gives CASSLYQTSGANVLTF. The full variable domain, with the rest looked up from reference TRBV28 and TRBJ2-6, is DVKVTQSSRYLVKRTGEKVFLECVQDMDHENMFWYRQDPGLGLRLIYFSYDVKMKEKGDIPEGYSVSREKKERFSLILESASTNQTSMYLCASSLYQTSGANVLTFGAGSRLTVL.

The chain joins TRBV6-5 to TRBJ2-1, with 9 nucleotides matching TRBD2. Germline V CDR1 and CDR2: MNHEY, SVGAGI. V lost 0 bases and J lost 8; bases outside the gene matches: 5. The length of the CDR3 is 15 residues. The chain's CDR3 is CASSYSASGTHEQFF. The CDR3 DNA follows: TGTGCCAGCAGTTACTCAGCTAGCGGGACCCATGAGCAGTTCTTC.